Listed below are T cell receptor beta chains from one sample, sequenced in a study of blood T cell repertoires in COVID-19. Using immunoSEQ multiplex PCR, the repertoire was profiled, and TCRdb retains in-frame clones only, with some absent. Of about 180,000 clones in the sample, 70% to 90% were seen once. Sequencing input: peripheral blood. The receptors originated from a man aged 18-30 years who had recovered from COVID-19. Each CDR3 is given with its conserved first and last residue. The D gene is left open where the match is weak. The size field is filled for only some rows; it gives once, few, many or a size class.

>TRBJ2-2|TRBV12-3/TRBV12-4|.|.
TGTGCCAGCGGTTACAGCCCGGGGGAACTGTTTTTT
CASGYSPGELFF
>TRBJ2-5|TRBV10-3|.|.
TGTGCCACTCAGGGTCAGGAGACCCAGTACTTC
CATQGQETQYF
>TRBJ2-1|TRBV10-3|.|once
TGTGCCATCAGACCTGGACAGCTTTTGTACAATGAGCAGTTCTTC
CAIRPGQLLYNEQFF
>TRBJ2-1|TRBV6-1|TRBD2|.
TGTGCCAGCAGTGGCGCCATGGCGGGAGACCACAATGAGCAGTTCTTC
CASSGAMAGDHNEQFF
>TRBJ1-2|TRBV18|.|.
TGTGCCAGCTCACCACAAGGTGGGCCTAACTATGGCTACACCTTC
CASSPQGGPNYGYTF
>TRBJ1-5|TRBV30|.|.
TGTGCCTGGAGTGCCACTCCGTCCCGGCCCCAGCATTTT
CAWSATPSRPQHF
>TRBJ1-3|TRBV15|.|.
TGTGCCACCAGCAGAGATCATACGAGGAGTCTCTCTGGAAACACCATATATTTT
CATSRDHTRSLSGNTIYF
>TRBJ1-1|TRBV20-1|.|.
TGCAGTGCTAGGTTCTCTGAAGCTTTCTTT
CSARFSEAFF
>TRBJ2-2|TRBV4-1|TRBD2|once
TGCGCCAGCAGCCACGGTCCGGGACTAGATGGGACCGGGGAGCTGTTTTTT
CASSHGPGLDGTGELFF
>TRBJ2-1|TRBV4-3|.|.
TGCGCCAGCAGCCAAGTTATAACAGGGTGGAATGAGCAGTTCTTC
CASSQVITGWNEQFF
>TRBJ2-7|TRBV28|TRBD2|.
TGTGCCAGCAGTTTACTGGCTAGCGGGAGTCGGGGCTACGAGCAGTACTTC
CASSLLASGSRGYEQYF
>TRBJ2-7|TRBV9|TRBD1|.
TGTGCCAGCAGCACCCAGACAGGGGGCTACGAGCAGTACTTC
CASSTQTGGYEQYF
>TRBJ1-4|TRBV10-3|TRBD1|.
TGTGCCATCAGTGAGTCGACAGGGGGGGGAGAAAAACTGTTTTTT
CAISESTGGGEKLFF
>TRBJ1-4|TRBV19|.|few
TGTGCCAGTCATAGAGCTAGCGGGGAACTGTTTTTT
CASHRASGELFF
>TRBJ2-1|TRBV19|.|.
TGTGCCTCGGGTGGTCAGGGGAGCTACAATGAGCAGTTCTTC
CASGGQGSYNEQFF
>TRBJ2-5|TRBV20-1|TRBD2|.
TGCAGTGCATCAATAGCGGGGACCCAGTACTTC
CSASIAGTQYF
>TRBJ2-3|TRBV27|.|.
TGTGCCAGCAGCAGGGGGGCGGGATTCACAGATACGCAGTATTTT
CASSRGAGFTDTQYF
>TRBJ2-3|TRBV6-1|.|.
TGTGCCAGCAGTGATCAGGTGTCAGTGGACACAGATACGCAGTATTTT
CASSDQVSVDTDTQYF
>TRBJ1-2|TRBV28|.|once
TGTGCCGCGCATGCCCGGTCCTACTATGGCTACACCTTC
CAAHARSYYGYTF
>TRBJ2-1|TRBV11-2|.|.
TGTGCCTCCAGGGCAGGGGCCTACAATGAGCAGTTCTTC
CASRAGAYNEQFF
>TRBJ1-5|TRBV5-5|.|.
TGTGCCAGCAGCTCTCGACAGGGCAATCAGCCCCAGCATTTT
CASSSRQGNQPQHF
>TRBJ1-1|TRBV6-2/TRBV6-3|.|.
TGTGCCAGCAGCCCTGAGACAGCAGCTATGAACACTGAAGCTTTCTTT
CASSPETAAMNTEAFF
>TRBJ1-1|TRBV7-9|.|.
TGTGCCAGCAGCTACCCCCGGACAGACATGAACACTGAAGCTTTCTTT
CASSYPRTDMNTEAFF
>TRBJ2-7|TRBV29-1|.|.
TGCAGCGTTGAGTCGGACAGCTACGAGCAGTACTTC
CSVESDSYEQYF
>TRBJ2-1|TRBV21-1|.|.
TGTGCCAGCAGCATTTCACCGGGGACCCCTAGCGGGAGGTACAATGAGCAGTTCTTC
CASSISPGTPSGRYNEQFF
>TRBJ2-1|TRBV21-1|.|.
TGTGCCAGCAGCCGACTAGCCTCCTACAATGAGCAGTTCTTC
CASSRLASYNEQFF
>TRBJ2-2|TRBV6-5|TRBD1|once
TGTGCCAGCTCCCCCTGGACAGGCTTCCCCGGTGAGCTGTTTTTT
CASSPWTGFPGELFF
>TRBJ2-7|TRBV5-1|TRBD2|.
TGCGCCAGCAGCTTGGAGGCTAGCGGGAGAGAGCAGTACTTC
CASSLEASGREQYF
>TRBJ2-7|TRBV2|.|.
TGTGCCAGCAGTGAAGCGGGAGGCCCTATCGAGCAGTACTTC
CASSEAGGPIEQYF
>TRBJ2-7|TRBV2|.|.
TGTGCCGCCGGAGCTGCGGGCGAGCAGTACTTC
CAAGAAGEQYF
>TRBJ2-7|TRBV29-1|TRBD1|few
TGCAGCGTTGAGTTTGAGGGCTATTGGACAGGAGCCTACGAGCAGTACTTC
CSVEFEGYWTGAYEQYF
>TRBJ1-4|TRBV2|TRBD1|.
TGTGCCAGCAGTGACAGGGGGCGCTGGGAAAAACTGTTTTTT
CASSDRGRWEKLFF
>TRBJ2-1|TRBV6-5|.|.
TGTGCCAGCCACCGTCCGGGACTCCTTAATGAGCAGTTCTTC
CASHRPGLLNEQFF
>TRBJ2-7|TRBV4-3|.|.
TGCGCCAGCAGCCAAGAAATTCAGGGCGAGCAGTACTTC
CASSQEIQGEQYF
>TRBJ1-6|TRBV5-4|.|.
TGTGCCAGCAGCCCTTCAAGGGGAAATTCACCCCTCCACTTT
CASSPSRGNSPLHF
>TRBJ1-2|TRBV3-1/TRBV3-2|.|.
TGTGCCAGCAGCCAAGAGGTACAGGGACCCTATGGCTACACCTTC
CASSQEVQGPYGYTF
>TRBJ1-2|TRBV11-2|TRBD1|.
TGTGCCAGCAGCTCGGACAGGAACTATGGCTACACCTTC
CASSSDRNYGYTF
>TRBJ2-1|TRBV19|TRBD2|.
TGTGCCAGTAGGGGACTAGCGGGAATCAATGAGCAGTTCTTC
CASRGLAGINEQFF
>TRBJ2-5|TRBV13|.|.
TGTGCCAGCAGCCCCAACCCCGGGAGAGAGTACTTC
CASSPNPGREYF
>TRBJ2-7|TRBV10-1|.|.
TGCGCCAGCAGTGAGAATGCGGGACTGGTCTACGAGCAGTACTTC
CASSENAGLVYEQYF
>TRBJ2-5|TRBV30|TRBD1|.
TGTGCCTGGACTGGGACAGGGGGTGAGACCCAGTACTTC
CAWTGTGGETQYF
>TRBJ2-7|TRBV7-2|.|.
TGTGCCAGCAGCTTAAGTGCGGGTTCCCTCTCCTACGAGCAGTACTTC
CASSLSAGSLSYEQYF
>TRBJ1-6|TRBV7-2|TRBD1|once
TGTGCCAGCAGCTCGACAGGGGTTAACTCACCCCTCCACTTT
CASSSTGVNSPLHF
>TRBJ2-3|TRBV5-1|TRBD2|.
TGCGCCAGCAGCCCAGGACTAGTAGCAGATACGCAGTATTTT
CASSPGLVADTQYF
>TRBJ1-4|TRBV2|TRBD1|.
TGTGCCAGGGGGACAGGGGGGGAAAAACTGTTTTTT
CARGTGGEKLFF
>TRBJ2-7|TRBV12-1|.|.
TGTGCCAGCAGTCTTGACCGGGACAGGCCTTCCTACGAGCAGTACTTC
CASSLDRDRPSYEQYF
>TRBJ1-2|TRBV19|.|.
TGTGCCAGTGTACAAGGCAGTGGGCTCGACGGCTACACCTTC
CASVQGSGLDGYTF
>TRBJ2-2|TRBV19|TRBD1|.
TGTGCCAGTAGTACCTTGGGGGGACAGGCGGGGACCGGGGAGCTGTTTTTT
CASSTLGGQAGTGELFF
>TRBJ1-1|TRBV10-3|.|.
TGTGCCATCAGTGAGTCGATGAGCCAGGGAGGCACTGAAGCTTTCTTT
CAISESMSQGGTEAFF
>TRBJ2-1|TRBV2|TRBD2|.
TGTGCCAGCAGCCCCAAGTCGGGAGGGCGCAGATCTGAGCAGTTCTTC
CASSPKSGGRRSEQFF